This entry concerns a single TCR beta chain. Its matching antigen is unknown. Sequencing of TCR beta was performed on blood CD8+ T cells and on blood CD4+ T cells. This record belongs to a study of CD8 T cells in Susac syndrome. Study-level points and caveats: As the study acknowledged, the number of individuals who were part of its TCR sequencing and HLA analysis was relatively small.

V was clipped by 2 bases and J by 5 bases, with 15 bases between them. Germline V CDR1 and CDR2: DFQATT, SNEGSKA (reference sequence). The CDR3 has 14 residues. An amount of RNA that ranged from roughly 0.5 to 1 ug was reverse transcribed with random hexamers. Using its own MiXCR run on the immunoSEQ multiplex PCR reads, TCRdb lists one record per CDR3 protein. The sample records 150,000 to 200,000 distinct CDR3 sequences, just under 95% being singletons. The V call is TRBV20-1, the J call TRBJ2-5; D not resolved. This clonotype was obtained from a human donor in good health. Sequencing used CD4+ T cells from PBMCs. CDR3 coding DNA: TGCAGTGCTAGAAAAGCCGGGCCCCGGGAGACCCAGTACTTC. Amino acids: CSARKAGPRETQYF.